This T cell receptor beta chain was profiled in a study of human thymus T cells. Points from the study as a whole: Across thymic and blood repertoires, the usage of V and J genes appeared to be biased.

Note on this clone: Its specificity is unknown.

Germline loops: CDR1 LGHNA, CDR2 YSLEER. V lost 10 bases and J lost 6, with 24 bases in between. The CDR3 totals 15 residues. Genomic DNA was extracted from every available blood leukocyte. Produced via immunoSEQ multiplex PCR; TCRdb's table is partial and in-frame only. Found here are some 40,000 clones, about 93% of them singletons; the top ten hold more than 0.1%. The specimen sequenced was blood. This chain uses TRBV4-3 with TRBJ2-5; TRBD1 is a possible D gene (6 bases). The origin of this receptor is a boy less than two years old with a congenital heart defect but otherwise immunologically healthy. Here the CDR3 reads CATRNTYRDMKTQYF. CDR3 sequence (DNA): TGCGCCACTCGCAACACTTACAGGGATATGAAGACCCAGTACTTC.